This record concerns one TCR beta chain sequence. In the source study's methods: How many nucleated cells were present was estimated from reference gene primer amplification. Profiled with immunoSEQ multiplex PCR; TCRdb holds only in-frame clones, not every one. That table gives V, J and clone size, and the DNA gave D and trimming. The profile covers about 190,000 clones, with roughly four fifths appearing a single time and more than 4.5% taken by the ten largest. Germline loops: CDR1 SGHRS, CDR2 YFSETQ. After removal of 4 bases from V and 6 bases from J, the junction contained 6 bases not matched to a gene. The CDR3 is made up of 14 amino acids. The source of the sample is a study of blood T cell repertoires in COVID-19.

The receptor comes from a woman aged 25 to 45 with acute or convalescent COVID-19. Sequencing was done on a sample of peripheral blood. This chain uses TRBV5-1 with TRBJ2-3, with 9 nucleotides matching TRBD1. The chain's CDR3 is CASSMDRGSDTQYF. The DNA for the CDR3 is TGCGCCAGCAGCATGGACAGGGGTAGTGATACGCAGTATTTT.